Below are 15 T cell receptor beta chains sequenced from a single sample in a study of OX40 agonist ivuxolimab in advanced cancers. Assay used: immunoSEQ multiplex PCR; TCRdb lists only in-frame clones, some missing. This sample has approximately 68,000 clones, with roughly 86% found just once. The sample consisted of CD4+ or CD8+ T cells sorted from blood, taken in a trial of the OX40 agonist ivuxolimab. These TCRs come from an adult with an advanced solid tumor such as melanoma, head and neck, liver or kidney cancer.

The chain has TRBV30 and TRBJ1-4; 8 bases align to TRBD1. V shed 3 bases, J shed 3 bases, and the junction held 3 bases outside the gene matches. From germline, CDR1 is GTSNPN and CDR2 SVGIG (reference sequence). The CDR3 runs 14 residues. This CDR3 is CAWRPGQANEKLFF. Written as DNA, the CDR3 is TGTGCCTGGAGGCCGGGACAGGCTAATGAAAAACTGTTTTTT.

This clone was found a few times. The V gene is TRBV9, the J gene TRBJ2-1; D might be TRBD2 (5 bases). The germline V and J ends were trimmed by 0 bases and 8 bases, with 15 bases remaining between them. The CDR3 loop spans 15 amino acids. Germline assignment: CDR1 SGDLS and CDR2 YYNGEE. The CDR3 protein is CASSVAIGGLYEQFF. The CDR3 bases are TGTGCCAGCAGCGTAGCGATAGGCGGGCTCTATGAGCAGTTCTTC.

This clone has only one observation. The chain joins TRBV18 to TRBJ2-2; no clear D gene. Trimming cost V 0 bases and J 5 bases, with 16 bases left between them. There are 17 residues in the CDR3. The V gene's germline CDR1 is KGHSH and CDR2 LQKENI. The CDR3 bases are TGTGCCAGCTCACCACCAAACTCGCGTATATCTACCGGGGAGCTGTTTTTT. It encodes CASSPPNSRISTGELFF. Full variable domain (missing parts from reference TRBV18 and TRBJ2-2): NAGVMQNPRHLVRRRGQEARLRCSPMKGHSHVYWYRQLPEEGLKFMVYLQKENIIDESGMPKERFSAEFPKEGPSILRIQQVVRGDSAAYFCASSPPNSRISTGELFFGEGSRLTVL.

This chain uses TRBV15 with TRBJ2-7; 8 nucleotides line up with TRBD2. This CDR3 has 15 amino acids. Germline loops: CDR1 LNHNV, CDR2 YYDKDF (reference sequence). The trim removed 2 bases at V and 5 bases at J, leaving 8 bases unmatched. CDR3 protein: CATSRSGTSGHEQYF. Written as DNA, the CDR3 is TGTGCCACCAGCAGATCCGGGACTAGTGGGCACGAGCAGTACTTC.

This clone was seen more than once but under ten times. V usage is TRBV7-9 and J usage is TRBJ2-7; 9 bases match TRBD2. Looked up from germline, CDR1 is SEHNR and CDR2 is FQNEAQ (reference sequence). After removal of 5 bases from V and 0 bases from J, the junction contained 5 bases not matched to a gene. This CDR3 is built from 15 residues. CDR3 sequence (DNA): TGTGCCAGCAGCAAGGGACTAGCCTACTCCTACGAGCAGTACTTC. Its protein product is CASSKGLAYSYEQYF.

V and J are TRBV30 and TRBJ2-5; either TRBD1 or TRBD2 may fit D (5 bases each). The length of the CDR3 is 13 residues. CDR1 is GTSNPN and CDR2 is SVGIG in the germline V gene (reference sequence). Trimming took off 5 bases at V and 9 bases at J, with 19 bases between the two ends. The CDR3 region has the DNA TGTGCCTGGGGGGGATCCACTGGGATAGCCCAGTACTTC. Translating gives CAWGGSTGIAQYF.

The rearrangement uses TRBV18 and TRBJ1-5; 11 bases fit TRBD1. The CDR3 consists of 16 residues. The trim removed 3 bases at V and 4 bases at J, leaving 5 bases unmatched. Germline assignment: CDR1 KGHSH and CDR2 LQKENI. In nucleotides, the CDR3 is TGTGCCAGCTCACCCGGGACAGGGGGAAGTAATCAGCCCCAGCATTTT. This translates into CASSPGTGGSNQPQHF.

This chain links TRBV5-1 with TRBJ2-6, with a weak D call TRBD2 (7 bases). Germline CDR1 reads SGHRS; CDR2 reads YFSETQ. Trimming shortened V by 4 bases and J by 2 bases, and 16 bases separated the two germline ends. There are 17 residues in the CDR3. The CDR3 region is CASSPQGGTAGANVLTF. The CDR3 nucleotides are TGCGCCAGCAGCCCACAGGGAGGGACCGCTGGGGCCAACGTCCTGACTTTC.

The rearrangement joins TRBV7-8 to TRBJ2-1, with TRBD2 as a possible D gene (6 bases). Germline values: CDR1 SGHVS, CDR2 FQNEAQ. The CDR3 length is 15 residues. Trimming removed 8 bases from V and 4 bases from J, with 18 bases in between. This CDR3 is CASGFDSAGYNEQFF. Written as DNA, the CDR3 is TGTGCCAGCGGGTTCGACAGCGCGGGGTACAATGAGCAGTTCTTC.

The gene calls are TRBV2 and TRBJ1-5; D is unresolved. The germline CDR1 and CDR2 sequences are SNHLY and FYNNEI. Trimming pared 8 bases from V and 1 base from J, leaving 9 bases between. The CDR3 has 13 amino acids. CDR3 protein: CASGEVSNQPQHF. Written as DNA, the CDR3 is TGTGCCAGCGGGGAAGTGAGCAATCAGCCCCAGCATTTT.

This sequence joins TRBV5-1 and TRBJ2-1; 9 nucleotides line up with TRBD2. V trimming: 0 bases; J trimming: 2 bases; junction bases outside the gene matches: 3. Per germline, CDR1 SGHRS and CDR2 YFSETQ. The CDR3 spans 16 residues. The CDR3: CASSLGGGVTYNEQFF. In nucleotides, the CDR3 is TGCGCCAGCAGCTTGGGCGGGGGGGTAACCTACAATGAGCAGTTCTTC.

V and J are TRBV19 and TRBJ2-2, with TRBD1 identical over 8 bases. J lost 6 bases, V lost 1 base, and 4 bases had no gene match. The CDR3 extends over 15 amino acids. The germline gives CDR1 LNHDA, CDR2 SQIVND (reference sequence). The DNA for the CDR3 is TGTGCCAGTAGTATAGGGACAGGGTTGGCCGGGGAGCTGTTTTTT. This translates into CASSIGTGLAGELFF.

This clone was recorded once. This chain links TRBV5-1 with TRBJ1-1; D gene uncertain. Germline V lookup: CDR1 SGHRS, CDR2 YFSETQ. Trimming shortened V by 4 bases and J by 2 bases, and 9 bases separated the two germline ends. The CDR3 length is 13 residues. In DNA form, the CDR3 reads TGCGCCAGCAGCCCGAGTACTAACACTGAAGCTTTCTTT. The encoded protein is CASSPSTNTEAFF.

This chain joins TRBV6-5 and TRBJ1-1; 7 positions match TRBD1. Per germline, CDR1 MNHEY and CDR2 SVGAGI. V lost 4 bases, J lost 1 base, and 3 bases stayed unmatched. This CDR3 spans 14 amino acids. CDR3 sequence (DNA): TGTGCCAGCAGTTCCCACAGGGGGAACACTGAAGCTTTCTTT. This sequence encodes CASSSHRGNTEAFF.

Written as DNA, the CDR3 is TGTGCCAGCAGTGTGATAGGGTCTGGAAACACCATATATTTT. Protein product: CASSVIGSGNTIYF. V usage is TRBV2 and J usage is TRBJ1-3; D not resolved. This CDR3 is built from 14 residues. From germline, CDR1 is SNHLY and CDR2 FYNNEI. Trimming left V 4 bases short and J 1 base short, with 8 bases between.